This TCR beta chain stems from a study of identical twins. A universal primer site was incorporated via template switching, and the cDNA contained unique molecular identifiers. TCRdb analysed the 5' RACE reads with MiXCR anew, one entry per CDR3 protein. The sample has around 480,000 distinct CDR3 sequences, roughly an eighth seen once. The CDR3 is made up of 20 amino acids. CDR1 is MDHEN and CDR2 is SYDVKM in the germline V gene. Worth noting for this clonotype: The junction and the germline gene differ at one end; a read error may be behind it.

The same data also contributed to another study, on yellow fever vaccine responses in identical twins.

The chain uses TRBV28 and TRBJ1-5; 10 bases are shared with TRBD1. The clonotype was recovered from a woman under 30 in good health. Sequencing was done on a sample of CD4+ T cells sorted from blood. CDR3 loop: CASSDPGTGVFTSSNQPQHF. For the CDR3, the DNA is TGTGCTAGCAGTGATCCCGGGACAGGGGTATTTACATCAAGCAATCAGCCCCAGCATTTT.